One and the same sample provided the 32 T cell receptor beta chains below, sequenced in a study of blood T cells in healthy people across ages. A sample-barcoded 5' primer and a J-beta primer mix were used in a second PCR of roughly 6 to 11 cycles. MiXCR was run by TCRdb on the 5' RACE reads, yielding one entry per CDR3 protein. Here the sample spans hundreds of thousands of distinct CDR3 sequences, 58% being singletons. Sequencing input: blood. The source is a man between 60 and 70 years old in good health.

This clonotype was seen a few times. This sequence joins TRBV2 and TRBJ2-1; D is possibly TRBD1 (5 bases). Between the trimmed V and J ends, which lost 5 bases and 0 bases, there was a span of 11 bases. The CDR3 totals 15 residues. Germline CDR1 is SNHLY and CDR2 is FYNNEI. The CDR3 sequence is CASSSGISSYNEQFF. CDR3 bases: TGTGCCAGCAGTTCAGGGATAAGCTCCTACAATGAGCAGTTCTTC.

The V gene is TRBV6-6, the J gene TRBJ2-7; the D gene is possibly TRBD1 (6 bases). V gave up 6 bases and J gave up 2 bases, with 14 bases separating them. Germline-derived CDR1 and CDR2 are MNHNY and SVGAGI (reference sequence). The CDR3 totals 14 residues. The CDR3 sequence is CASRRQDEAYEQYF. DNA for the CDR3: TGTGCCAGCAGGAGACAGGATGAGGCCTACGAGCAGTACTTC.

V is TRBV9 and J is TRBJ2-5; D perhaps matches TRBD1 (6 bases). The J call is uncertain, as TRBJ2-7 better fits the DNA end. This CDR3 contains 14 residues. Germline CDR1 is SGDLS and CDR2 is YYNGEE. CDR3 nucleotides: TGTGCCAGCAGCCCCCGAAGGGACATTCACGAGCAGTACTTC. Translation: CASSPRRDIHEQYF.

The rearrangement links TRBV7-2 to TRBJ1-2; 10 bases align to TRBD1. With V trimmed by 6 bases and J by 5 bases, 6 bases remained unmatched. The CDR3 consists of 14 residues. The germline CDR1 and CDR2 sequences are SGHTA and FQGNSA. The CDR3 DNA is TGTGCCAGCAGACGAGGACAGGGGGTGTATGGCTACACCTTC. Translated: CASRRGQGVYGYTF. Drawing the rest from reference TRBV7-2 and TRBJ1-2, the complete variable domain is GAGVSQSPSNKVTEKGKDVELRCDPISGHTALYWYRQSLGQGLEFLIYFQGNSAPDKSGLPSDRFSAERTGGSVSTLTIQRTQQEDSAVYLCASRRGQGVYGYTFGSGTRLTVV.

The V call is TRBV5-1, the J call TRBJ2-7; TRBD1 is a possible D gene (5 bases). Germline V CDR1 and CDR2: SGHRS, YFSETQ. The CDR3 length is 15 residues. V was clipped by 5 bases and J by 0 bases, with 15 bases between them. The chain's CDR3 is CASSQGSMVSYEQYF. DNA for the CDR3: TGCGCCAGCAGTCAGGGAAGTATGGTCTCCTACGAGCAGTACTTC. The variable domain in full, completed from reference TRBV5-1 and TRBJ2-7, reads KAGVTQTPRYLIKTRGQQVTLSCSPISGHRSVSWYQQTPGQGLQFLFEYFSETQRNKGNFPGRFSGRQFSNSRSEMNVSTLELGDSALYLCASSQGSMVSYEQYFGPGTRLTVT.

This clonotype was recorded a few times. This chain joins TRBV27 and TRBJ2-7; no definite D call. From germline, CDR1 is MNHEY and CDR2 SMNVEV (reference sequence). The V and J ends lost 0 bases and 0 bases respectively, with 9 bases between them. This CDR3 is built from 15 residues. CDR3 sequence: CASSLSWQSSYEQYF. The CDR3 coding sequence is TGTGCCAGCAGTTTATCATGGCAGAGCTCCTACGAGCAGTACTTC.

On this clonotype itself: At one end the junction does not follow the germline gene, possibly because of a read error. This chain links TRBV5-6 with TRBJ2-3, with TRBD2 matching 11 bases. The germline V gene encodes CDR1 SGHDT and CDR2 YYEEEE. CDR3 length equals 16 residues. CDR3 in amino acids: CASSLVGLAVKDTQYF. Here the CDR3 DNA reads TGTGCAAGCAGCTTAGTGGGACTAGCGGTGAAAGATACGCAGTATTTT.

To note about this clonotype: Just one base apart from a much larger clone, this may be a read error. This chain links TRBV28 with TRBJ2-1, with 14 bases fitting TRBD2. Germline V gene lookup returns CDR1 MDHEN and CDR2 SYDVKM. The CDR3 totals 12 residues. J lost 14 bases, V lost 6 bases, and 3 bases had no gene match. CDR3 amino acids: CASRTSGGAEFF. The CDR3 nucleotides read TGTGCCAGCAGGACTAGCGGGGGGGCAGAGTTCTTC.

The chain combines TRBV6-1 with TRBJ2-7, with a tentative D call TRBD1 (6 bases). V was clipped by 6 bases and J by 6 bases, with 15 bases between them. Looked up from germline, CDR1 is MNHNS and CDR2 is SASEGT. The CDR3 is 13 amino acids. The CDR3 loop is CASSGTSGREQYF. CDR3 coding DNA: TGTGCCAGCAGCGGGACAAGCGGCCGCGAGCAGTACTTC.

This clonotype was counted only a few times. The rearrangement uses TRBV9 and TRBJ2-1, with 9 bases matching TRBD2. This CDR3 is built from 15 residues. Germline V gives CDR1 SGDLS, CDR2 YYNGEE. The trim removed 4 bases at V and 7 bases at J, leaving 9 bases unmatched. CDR3 loop: CASSSSGTSLNEQFF. CDR3 nucleotide sequence: TGTGCCAGCAGCTCTTCCGGGACTAGCTTGAATGAGCAGTTCTTC.

The chain links TRBV7-2 to TRBJ2-5; 12 nucleotides align to TRBD2. This CDR3 has 16 residues. The trim removed 5 bases at V and 11 bases at J, leaving 15 bases unmatched. Germline CDR1 is SGHTA and CDR2 is FQGNSA. Here the CDR3 reads CASSLTSGGPYNEQYF. The CDR3 bases are TGTGCCAGCAGCCTCACTAGCGGGGGGCCATACAATGAGCAGTACTTC.

The chain has TRBV20-1 and TRBJ2-5; TRBD1 matches 11 bases. J lost 2 bases, V lost 6 bases, and 8 bases had no gene match. CDR1 is DFQATT and CDR2 is SNEGSKA in the germline V gene (reference sequence). This CDR3 has 15 residues. This CDR3 reads CSAARDRGVQETQYF. As DNA, the CDR3 is TGCAGTGCCGCCCGGGACAGGGGGGTACAAGAGACCCAGTACTTC.

The chain is built from TRBV12-3 or TRBV12-4 and TRBJ2-3, with D uncertain. V dropped 6 bases and J dropped 5 bases, with 12 bases sitting between them. The CDR3 is made up of 13 amino acids. The CDR3, as DNA: TGTGCCAGCAGCTGGCCTCCGGGAGATACGCAGTATTTT. Translation gives CASSWPPGDTQYF.

V and J are TRBV3-1 and TRBJ2-1; D gene unclear. V shed 0 bases and J shed 0 bases, with 9 bases lying between them. The CDR3 runs to 16 residues. CDR1 and CDR2 (germline): LGHDT, YNNKEL (reference sequence). CDR3 nucleotide sequence: TGTGCCAGCAGCCAAGAAGGCCTGCACTCCTACAATGAGCAGTTCTTC. It translates to CASSQEGLHSYNEQFF.

The gene calls are TRBV19 and TRBJ1-1; D remains unclear. The CDR3 spans 13 residues. Germline lookup yields CDR1 LNHDA and CDR2 SQIVND (reference sequence). V lost 2 bases, J lost 8 bases, and 12 bases lay in between. In DNA form, the CDR3 reads TGTGCCAGTAGTATAAATAGGGCTTCGGAAGCTTTCTTT. Encoded protein: CASSINRASEAFF.

The J gene is TRBJ2-4, the V gene TRBV7-9; 12 bases map to TRBD1. The CDR3 spans 15 residues. CDR1 is SEHNR and CDR2 is FQNEAQ in the germline V gene (reference sequence). Unmatched junction bases numbered 12, after V lost 5 bases and J lost 13 bases. This CDR3 is CASSLTPGQGAEQYF. CDR3 DNA sequence: TGTGCCAGCAGCCTAACACCGGGACAGGGGGCTGAGCAGTACTTC.

This chain connects TRBV9 to TRBJ2-3; D unclear. Deletions cut 0 bases from V and 6 bases from J, with 11 bases between. The CDR3 loop spans 14 amino acids. Germline V lookup: CDR1 SGDLS, CDR2 YYNGEE. The CDR3 region has the DNA TGTGCCAGCAGCGTAGATGGCACCTTCGATACGCAGTATTTT. Protein: CASSVDGTFDTQYF.

The chain recombines TRBV7-9 with TRBJ2-3; 11 bases match TRBD2. This CDR3 region has 15 residues. Trimming took 5 bases from V and 9 from J; bases not matched to a gene: 10. Germline CDR1 reads SEHNR; CDR2 reads FQNEAQ (reference sequence). The CDR3 DNA follows: TGTGCCAGCAGCACCCCCGGGACTAGCGGAACGACGCAGTATTTT. This sequence encodes CASSTPGTSGTTQYF.

The V and J genes are TRBV27 and TRBJ1-6; 10 bases line up with TRBD1. Germline CDR1 and CDR2: MNHEY and SMNVEV (reference sequence). This CDR3 has 14 amino acids. With 8 bases clipped from V and 8 bases from J, the junction kept 6 bases outside the gene matches. The CDR3 region is CASRRDRGDSPLHF. In DNA form, the CDR3 reads TGTGCCAGCCGCCGGGACAGGGGCGATTCACCCCTCCACTTT.

This clonotype was counted only a few times. Here the CDR3 reads CASTPWGTAFYGYTF. In nucleotides, the CDR3 is TGTGCCAGCACCCCCTGGGGGACGGCGTTCTATGGCTACACCTTC. This chain links TRBV28 with TRBJ1-2; TRBD1 might be the D (5 bases). The CDR3 contains 15 residues. V was cut by 7 bases and J by 4 bases, with 19 bases left in between. CDR1 and CDR2 (germline): MDHEN, SYDVKM.

The J gene is TRBJ2-1, the V gene TRBV27; D remains unclear. The CDR3 length is 15 residues. Trimming took 5 bases from V and 9 from J, leaving 20 bases between them. CDR1 MNHEY and CDR2 SMNVEV come from the germline V gene (reference sequence). In DNA form, the CDR3 reads TGTGCCAGCAGTCGGCTGGAACCACGATTATCTGAGCAGTTCTTC. Translation: CASSRLEPRLSEQFF.

The genes are TRBV6-5 and TRBJ1-6; no clear D gene. V was shortened by 4 bases and J by 8 bases, with 6 bases between the two germline ends. The germline CDR1 and CDR2 sequences are MNHEY and SVGAGI. The CDR3 has 12 amino acids. CDR3 DNA: TGTGCCAGCAGTTCCCGCTATTCACCCCTCCACTTT. Its translation is CASSSRYSPLHF.

The gene calls are TRBV19 and TRBJ2-1, with 12 bases lining up with TRBD1. The junction had 8 bases not matched to a gene; V was cut back by 7 bases and J by 7 bases. Per germline, CDR1 LNHDA and CDR2 SQIVND (reference sequence). The CDR3 has 15 residues. This CDR3 reads CASTGDRGLWNEQFF. The CDR3 DNA follows: TGTGCCAGTACCGGGGACAGGGGGCTCTGGAATGAGCAGTTCTTC.

The gene calls are TRBV7-8 and TRBJ2-7; D remains unclear. The J call is doubtful: the DNA matches TRBJ2-5 better. Per the germline V gene, CDR1 is SGHVS and CDR2 is FQNEAQ. This CDR3 spans 15 amino acids. The CDR3 nucleotides are TGTGCCAGCAGCTTGAGTCGGGCGGCGAAGGGGACCCAGTACTTC. Its translation is CASSLSRAAKGTQYF.

This chain joins TRBV3-1 and TRBJ1-2; no clear D. The V end lost 5 bases, the J end lost 2 bases, and 9 bases lay between the germline ends. CDR3 length equals 13 residues. Germline lookup yields CDR1 LGHDT and CDR2 YNNKEL (reference sequence). The CDR3 DNA reads TGTGCCAGCAGCTACACCAGGAACTATGGCTACACCTTC. It codes for CASSYTRNYGYTF.

There are many counts of this clonotype. A junction boundary mismatches the germline segment, possibly from a read error. The rearrangement uses TRBV18 and TRBJ2-5; D call uncertain. The germline CDR1 and CDR2 sequences are KGHSH and LQKENI. The CDR3 totals 13 residues. As DNA, the CDR3 is TGCGCCAGCAGCCCGGACCTCCAAGAGACCCAGTACTTC. This gives the protein CASSPDLQETQYF.

The chain carries TRBV3-1 and TRBJ2-3, with D unclear. V shed 6 bases and J shed 8 bases, with 15 bases lying between them. Germline-derived CDR1 and CDR2 are LGHDT and YNNKEL (reference sequence). This CDR3 comprises 13 residues. This chain's CDR3 is CASSHVGRGTQYF. CDR3 DNA sequence: TGTGCCAGCAGTCACGTGGGTCGCGGTACGCAGTATTTT.

This clonotype came up once. V and J are TRBV20-1 and TRBJ2-3; 7 nucleotides line up with TRBD1. The CDR3 is 15 amino acids. The V gene end was trimmed by 0 bases and the J gene end by 7 bases; junction bases not matched to a gene: 10. Looked up from germline, CDR1 is DFQATT and CDR2 is SNEGSKA (reference sequence). The CDR3 DNA follows: TGCAGTGCTAGAGAGACAGGGAACTTGGTGTATACGCAGTATTTT. It yields the protein CSARETGNLVYTQYF.

This clonotype has more than one count but fewer than ten. V is TRBV7-9 and J is TRBJ2-4; D may be TRBD2 (5 bases). The ends were cut back, 4 bases at V and 13 bases at J, with 11 bases in the middle. The length of the CDR3 is 11 residues. The germline V gene has CDR1 SEHNR and CDR2 FQNEAQ (reference sequence). The CDR3 sequence is CASSSFGEQYF. The CDR3 DNA is TGTGCCAGCAGCTCCTTTGGGGAGCAGTACTTC. Full variable domain (missing parts from reference TRBV7-9 and TRBJ2-4): DTGVSQNPRHKITKRGQNVTFRCDPISEHNRLYWYRQTLGQGPEFLTYFQNEAQLEKSRLLSDRFSAERPKGSFSTLEIQRTEQGDSAMYLCASSSFGEQYFGAGTRLSVL.

The sample holds one count of this clonotype. In nucleotides, the CDR3 is TGCAGCGCTCTGGTTTCGGGGGCCAACGTCCTGACTTTC. Translated, it gives CSALVSGANVLTF. The chain carries TRBV29-1 and TRBJ2-6; no firm D call. This CDR3 spans 13 amino acids. V lost 7 bases and J 4 bases, leaving 11 bases between the germline ends. Germline CDR1 and CDR2: SQVTM and ANQGSEA.

This rearrangement joins TRBV20-1 to TRBJ1-5; D remains ambiguous. V lost 1 base and J 2 bases, leaving 15 bases between the germline ends. CDR1 is DFQATT, CDR2 SNEGSKA, per germline (reference sequence). The CDR3 is 16 amino acids. CDR3 region: CSARAEFLSGNQPQHF. The CDR3 DNA sequence: TGCAGTGCTAGAGCCGAGTTTTTAAGTGGCAATCAGCCCCAGCATTTT.

Comment on this clonotype: At one boundary the junction diverges from the germline segment, which might be a read error. The CDR3: CARSVGIDVAKNIQYF. The CDR3 region has the DNA TGTGCCCGCAGCGTCGGGATCGACGTAGCCAAAAACATTCAGTACTTC. The V and J genes are TRBV4-2 and TRBJ2-4; TRBD2 might be the D (5 bases). Looked up from germline, CDR1 is LGHNA and CDR2 is YNFKEQ. This CDR3 contains 16 residues.